This T cell receptor beta chain is drawn from a study of beta chain features in type 1 diabetes. Overall study findings and caveats: There was a possibility that cDNA sequencing over-represented cells with high TCR expression.

Of the isolated RNA, all was reverse transcribed, and so the sequenced material was expressed TCRB transcripts. TCRdb keeps only in-frame clones here, not all; method: immunoSEQ multiplex PCR. The sample lists 350,000 to 450,000 clones; more than 12% were seen once. The single heparinised draw taken from each donor contained about 100 mL of blood on average. The sample holds a few counts of this clone. Its specificity is unknown. The sample was naive CD4+ T cells from blood. The clonotype was recovered from a woman aged 18-29 years in good health.

CDR3 in amino acids: CASSHLSSGKDNYGYTF. The CDR3 DNA reads as TGCGCCAGCAGCCATCTATCTTCAGGGAAGGACAACTATGGCTACACCTTC. This chain uses TRBV4-3 with TRBJ1-2, with D perhaps TRBD1 (5 bases). The CDR3 loop spans 17 amino acids. Trimming stripped 3 bases from V and 2 bases from J, with 19 bases between. Germline V lookup: CDR1 LGHNA, CDR2 YSLEER.